The source of this T cell receptor (beta chain) is a study of blood T cell repertoires in COVID-19. V lost 5 bases, J lost 4 bases, and 11 bases lay in between. Germline CDR1 MDHEN, CDR2 SYDVKM. This CDR3 comprises 13 residues. Clones were read by immunoSEQ multiplex PCR, and TCRdb kept only the in-frame ones, dropping some. The sample lists 350,000 to 550,000 clones, 80% to 90% occurring once. The genes are TRBV28 and TRBJ1-2, with unresolved D. The TCR comes from a woman between 25 and 40 years old with acute or convalescent COVID-19. What was sequenced was peripheral blood. CDR3 amino acids: CASSVIDGYGYTF. As DNA, the CDR3 is TGTGCCAGCAGTGTGATAGATGGCTATGGCTACACCTTC.